This entry features one TCR beta chain sequence. This entry belongs to a study of blood T cell repertoires in COVID-19. Across the study: PBMCs, B-cell-depleted T cells, or T cells were the source of the cDNA or gDNA that made up the material.

J was trimmed by 3 bases and V by 6 bases; bases with no gene match: 1. Germline CDR1 and CDR2: SNHLY and FYNNEI. This CDR3 contains 13 residues. Some clones are missing from TCRdb's copy, which holds only in-frame ones; the method was immunoSEQ multiplex PCR. This sample carries 85,000 to 100,000 clones, roughly 75% of them seen once, and the ten largest clones take about 8.7%. This rearrangement joins TRBV2 to TRBJ2-5, with 10 bases that match TRBD1. The sequencing input was peripheral blood. The clonotype originates from a man between 45 and 60 years old who had recovered from COVID-19. The CDR3 DNA follows: TGTGCCAGCAGCGGGACAGGGGAAGAGACCCAGTACTTC. Protein product: CASSGTGEETQYF.